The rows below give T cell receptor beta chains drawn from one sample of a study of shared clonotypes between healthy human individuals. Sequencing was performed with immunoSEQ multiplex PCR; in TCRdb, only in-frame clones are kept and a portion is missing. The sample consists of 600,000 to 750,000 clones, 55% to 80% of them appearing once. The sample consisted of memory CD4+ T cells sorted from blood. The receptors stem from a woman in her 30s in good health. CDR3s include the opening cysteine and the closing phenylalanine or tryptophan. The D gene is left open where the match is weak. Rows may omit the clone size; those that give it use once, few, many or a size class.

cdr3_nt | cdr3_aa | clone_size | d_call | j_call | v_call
TGTGCCAGCAGTTTAGGGGAGTTGTGGGACCCCAATCAGCCCCAGCATTTT | CASSLGELWDPNQPQHF | - | - | TRBJ1-5 | TRBV28
TGCGCCAGCAGCCGGTTGGACAGCCAGGGCACTGAAGCTTTCTTT | CASSRLDSQGTEAFF | - | - | TRBJ1-1 | TRBV5-1
TGCGCCAGCAGCCAACCCGGGACTAGCGGGGTTCCAGAGCAGTTCTTC | CASSQPGTSGVPEQFF | - | TRBD2 | TRBJ2-1 | TRBV4-1
TGTGCCAGCAGCGACGGGACAGGGGGACATGAGCAGTTCTTC | CASSDGTGGHEQFF | - | TRBD1 | TRBJ2-1 | TRBV7-2
TGCGCCAGCAGCCAACTAGCGGAGACTACCCCCGGGGAGCTGTTTTTT | CASSQLAETTPGELFF | few | TRBD2 | TRBJ2-2 | TRBV5-1
TGTGCCAGCAGCTTGGCGGGCGGGACCTCCAGTAGGCCCCAGCATTTT | CASSLAGGTSSRPQHF | few | - | TRBJ1-5 | TRBV7-2
TGTGCCTGGAGTCCGGACGTTTCCTACGAGCAGTACTTC | CAWSPDVSYEQYF | - | - | TRBJ2-7 | TRBV30
TGTGCCACGGGCTTCGCCGGATCTAACTATGGCTACACCTTC | CATGFAGSNYGYTF | few | - | TRBJ1-2 | TRBV10-3
TGTGCCAGCAGCTTAGACGGGGTGACCACTGAAGCTTTCTTT | CASSLDGVTTEAFF | few | - | TRBJ1-1 | TRBV11-2
TGTGCCAGCACTACCGCCAGGGACGGTAGGGAAAAACTGTTTTTT | CASTTARDGREKLFF | - | - | TRBJ1-4 | TRBV28
TGTGCCAGCAGCTTTGGACTTTCCTACGAGCAGTACTTC | CASSFGLSYEQYF | - | - | TRBJ2-7 | TRBV5-4
TGTGCCAGCAGCTTAGGACTAGCGGGAGGGGTGACAGATACGCAGTATTTT | CASSLGLAGGVTDTQYF | - | TRBD2 | TRBJ2-3 | TRBV11-2
TGTGCCAGCAGCTCCCCCTTTGGGCCCAACTACGAGCAGTACTTC | CASSSPFGPNYEQYF | - | - | TRBJ2-7 | TRBV5-6
TGTGCCAGCGGATTTCGGGGAGTATACGAGCAGTACTTC | CASGFRGVYEQYF | - | - | TRBJ2-7 | TRBV6-1
TGTGCCAGTTCCCCTCGGGGGTACAATGAGCAGTTCTTC | CASSPRGYNEQFF | once | - | TRBJ2-1 | TRBV19
TGTGCCAGCAGCACCACCTACGGGGAGACCCAGTACTTC | CASSTTYGETQYF | - | - | TRBJ2-5 | TRBV7-9
TGTGCCAGCAGGCTCGGGACAGCGAGCTCCTACGAGCAGTACTTC | CASRLGTASSYEQYF | - | TRBD1 | TRBJ2-7 | TRBV28
TGTGCCAGTAGTCCCCGACTAGCAGCTCAAGAGACCCAGTACTTC | CASSPRLAAQETQYF | once | TRBD2 | TRBJ2-5 | TRBV19
TGTGCCAGCAAACCAGTTAGCGGAAAAAGCTACGAGCAGTACTTC | CASKPVSGKSYEQYF | - | - | TRBJ2-7 | TRBV6-5
TGTGCCAGCAGCTTGTTTGGGACAGGGTGGTTTAGCAATCAGCCCCAGCATTTT | CASSLFGTGWFSNQPQHF | - | TRBD1 | TRBJ1-5 | TRBV5-4
TGTGCAAGTCGCTTGAGGAGGGTTCCCCACAATCAGCCCCAGCATTTT | CASRLRRVPHNQPQHF | - | - | TRBJ1-5 | TRBV12-2
TGTGCCAGCAGCAGGACTAGCGGGGGCAACACCGGGGAGCTGTTTTTT | CASSRTSGGNTGELFF | - | TRBD2 | TRBJ2-2 | TRBV9
TGCGCCAGCAGCTTGGCCCCCGACTCTAACTATGGCTACACCTTC | CASSLAPDSNYGYTF | - | - | TRBJ1-2 | TRBV5-1
TGTGCCAGTAGTATAGGACGTGGTTCCCCGATCACCGGGGAGCTGTTTTTT | CASSIGRGSPITGELFF | - | - | TRBJ2-2 | TRBV19
TGTGCCTGGAATGTACTAGCGGGGGCCAGGGAGCTGTTTTTT | CAWNVLAGARELFF | - | TRBD2 | TRBJ2-2 | TRBV30
TGTGCCAGCACCAAACTAACGGACACCGGGGCGTCTGAAGCTTTCTTT | CASTKLTDTGASEAFF | - | - | TRBJ1-1 | TRBV7-2
TGTGCCAGCAGTTGGACAGTGAGGGGCGGGAGAACCTATTCAAAGGAGCAGTACTTC | CASSWTVRGGRTYSKEQYF | - | - | TRBJ2-7 | TRBV28
TGCGCCAGCAGCTCACTAGCGGGAGGCCAAGAGACCCAGTACTTC | CASSSLAGGQETQYF | - | TRBD2 | TRBJ2-5 | TRBV5-1
TGTGCCAGCAGCTTAAGGTCGGCAGGGGGTCCAGATACGCAGTATTTT | CASSLRSAGGPDTQYF | - | TRBD1 | TRBJ2-3 | TRBV11-3